This TCR beta chain was identified in a study of graft-versus-host responses after intestinal transplantation. Study-wide context: All recipients got anti-thymocyte globulin induction, then tacrolimus and steroids for approximately 3 years.

A note on this clone: Its antigen is as yet unknown.

Libraries were prepared by immunoSEQ multiplex PCR; TCRdb keeps only in-frame clonotypes and omits some of them. In the table there are 150,000 or so clones, 80% to 95% of which are singletons. CDR3 length equals 17 residues. Study-wide findings and caveats: Researchers found GvH clones in recipient marrow, and some showed up first in ileum or blood.

This TCR derives from a human donor who received an intestinal transplant. The gene calls are TRBV21-1 and TRBJ2-2; TRBD2, the table's D call, lacks a check against the DNA. TRBV21-1 is shown as a pseudogene. The sample was unstimulated CD4+ T cells sorted from spleen or lymph node cells, taken before intestinal transplant. The CDR3 loop reads CASSTQTSGLLTGELFF. The CDR3 DNA is TGTGCCAGCAGCACTCAGACTAGCGGGCTTTTAACCGGGGAGCTGTTTTTT.